The present entry profiles one TCR beta chain with its context. The entry originates in a study of shared clonotypes between healthy human individuals. J gave up 0 bases and V 8 bases, and 1 base lay outside the gene matches. Germline V gene sequence: CDR1 MNHNS, CDR2 SASEGT. This CDR3 region has 14 residues. Nashville, Tennessee was home to all donors, each a Caucasian adult. The method was immunoSEQ multiplex PCR; TCRdb's version includes in-frame clones alone and lacks a portion of them. The sample records about 980,000 clones, less than 85% being singletons. The chain recombines TRBV6-1 with TRBJ1-3, with TRBD1 matching over 10 bases. Source material: memory CD4+ T cells sorted from blood. Noted subset: CD45RA-negative fraction. This receptor was identified in a man aged 18 to 30 in good health. CDR3 sequence reads: CASWDRGSGNTIYF. CDR3 nucleotides: TGTGCCAGCTGGGACAGGGGCTCTGGAAACACCATATATTTT.